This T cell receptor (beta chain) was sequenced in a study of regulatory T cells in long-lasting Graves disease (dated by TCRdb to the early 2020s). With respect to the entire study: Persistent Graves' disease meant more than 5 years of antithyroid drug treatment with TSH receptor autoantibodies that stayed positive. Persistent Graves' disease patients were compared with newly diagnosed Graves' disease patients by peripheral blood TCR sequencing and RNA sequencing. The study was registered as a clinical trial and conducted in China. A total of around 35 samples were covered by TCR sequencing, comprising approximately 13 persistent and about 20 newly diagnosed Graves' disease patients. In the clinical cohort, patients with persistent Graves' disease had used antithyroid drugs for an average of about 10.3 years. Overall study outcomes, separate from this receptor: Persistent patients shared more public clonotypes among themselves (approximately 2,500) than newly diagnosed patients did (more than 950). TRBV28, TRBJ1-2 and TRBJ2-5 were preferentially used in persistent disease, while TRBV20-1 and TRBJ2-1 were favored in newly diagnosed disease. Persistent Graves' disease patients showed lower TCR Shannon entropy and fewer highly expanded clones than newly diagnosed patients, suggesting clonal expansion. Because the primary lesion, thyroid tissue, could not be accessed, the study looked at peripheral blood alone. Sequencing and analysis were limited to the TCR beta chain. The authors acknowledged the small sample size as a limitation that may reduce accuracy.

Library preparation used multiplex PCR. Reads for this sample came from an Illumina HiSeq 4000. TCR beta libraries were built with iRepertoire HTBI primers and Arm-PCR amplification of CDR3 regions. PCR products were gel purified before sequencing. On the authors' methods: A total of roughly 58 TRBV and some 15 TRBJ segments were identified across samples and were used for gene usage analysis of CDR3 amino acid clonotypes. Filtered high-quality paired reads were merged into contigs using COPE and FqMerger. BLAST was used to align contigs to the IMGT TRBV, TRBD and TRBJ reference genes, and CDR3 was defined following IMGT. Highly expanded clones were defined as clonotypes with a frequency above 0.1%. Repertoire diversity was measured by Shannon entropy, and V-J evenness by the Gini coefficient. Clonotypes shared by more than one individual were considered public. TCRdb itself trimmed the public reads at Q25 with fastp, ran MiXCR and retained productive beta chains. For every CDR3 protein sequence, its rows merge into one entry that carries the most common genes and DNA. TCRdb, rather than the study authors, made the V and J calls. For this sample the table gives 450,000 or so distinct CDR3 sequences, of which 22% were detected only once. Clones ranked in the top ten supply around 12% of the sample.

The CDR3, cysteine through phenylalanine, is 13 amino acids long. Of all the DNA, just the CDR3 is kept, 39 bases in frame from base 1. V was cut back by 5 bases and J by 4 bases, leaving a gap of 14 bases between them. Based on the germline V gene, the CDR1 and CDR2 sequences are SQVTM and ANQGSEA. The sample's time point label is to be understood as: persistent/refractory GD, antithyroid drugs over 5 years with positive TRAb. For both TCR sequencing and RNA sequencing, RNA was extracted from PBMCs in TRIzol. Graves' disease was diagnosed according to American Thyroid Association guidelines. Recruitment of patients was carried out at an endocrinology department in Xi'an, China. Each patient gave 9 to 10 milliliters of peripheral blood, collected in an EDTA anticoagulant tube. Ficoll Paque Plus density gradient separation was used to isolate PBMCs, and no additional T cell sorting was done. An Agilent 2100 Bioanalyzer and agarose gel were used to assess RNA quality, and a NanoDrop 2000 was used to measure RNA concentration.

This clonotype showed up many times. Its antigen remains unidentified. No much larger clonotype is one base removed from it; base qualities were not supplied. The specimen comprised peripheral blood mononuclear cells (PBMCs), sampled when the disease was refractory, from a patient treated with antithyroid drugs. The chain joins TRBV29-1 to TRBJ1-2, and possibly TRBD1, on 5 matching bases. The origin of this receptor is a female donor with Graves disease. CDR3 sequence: CSVTHPGGYGYTF. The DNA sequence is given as TGCAGCGTTACCCATCCGGGGGGCTATGGCTACACCTTC.